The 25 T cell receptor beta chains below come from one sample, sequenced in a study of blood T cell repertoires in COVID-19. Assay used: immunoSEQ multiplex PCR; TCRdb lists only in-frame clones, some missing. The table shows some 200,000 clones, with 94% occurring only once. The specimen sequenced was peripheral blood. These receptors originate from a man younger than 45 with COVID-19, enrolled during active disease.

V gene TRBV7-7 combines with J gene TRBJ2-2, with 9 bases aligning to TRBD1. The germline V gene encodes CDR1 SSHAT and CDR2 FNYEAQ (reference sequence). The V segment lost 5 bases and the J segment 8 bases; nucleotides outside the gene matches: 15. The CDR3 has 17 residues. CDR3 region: CASSPGRGTGGRGELFF. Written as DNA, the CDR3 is TGTGCCAGCAGCCCCGGCAGGGGTACAGGGGGCCGAGGGGAGCTGTTTTTT.

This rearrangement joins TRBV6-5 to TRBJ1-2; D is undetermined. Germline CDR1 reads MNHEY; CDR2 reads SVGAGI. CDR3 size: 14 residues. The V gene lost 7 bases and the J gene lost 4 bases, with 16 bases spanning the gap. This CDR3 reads CASTREQNSYGYTF. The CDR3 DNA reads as TGTGCCAGCACCCGGGAACAAAATTCCTATGGCTACACCTTC.

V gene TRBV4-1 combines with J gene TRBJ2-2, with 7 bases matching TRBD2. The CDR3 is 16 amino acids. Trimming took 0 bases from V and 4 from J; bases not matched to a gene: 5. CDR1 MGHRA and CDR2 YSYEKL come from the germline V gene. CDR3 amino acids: CASSQESSGVTGELFF. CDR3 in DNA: TGCGCCAGCAGCCAAGAATCCAGCGGGGTCACCGGGGAGCTGTTTTTT.

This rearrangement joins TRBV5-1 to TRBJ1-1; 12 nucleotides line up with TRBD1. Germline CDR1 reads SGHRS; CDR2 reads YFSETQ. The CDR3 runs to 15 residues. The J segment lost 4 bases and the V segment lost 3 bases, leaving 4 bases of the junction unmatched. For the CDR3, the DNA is TGCGCCAGCAGCTGGGGACAGGGGGCTAGCACTGAAGCTTTCTTT. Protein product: CASSWGQGASTEAFF.

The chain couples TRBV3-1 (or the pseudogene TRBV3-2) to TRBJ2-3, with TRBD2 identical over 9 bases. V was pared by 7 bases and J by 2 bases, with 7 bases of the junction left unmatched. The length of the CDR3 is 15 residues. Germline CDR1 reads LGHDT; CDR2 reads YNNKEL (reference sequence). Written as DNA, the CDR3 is TGTGCCAGCACGAGAGCGGGGGGAAACACAGATACGCAGTATTTT. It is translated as CASTRAGGNTDTQYF.

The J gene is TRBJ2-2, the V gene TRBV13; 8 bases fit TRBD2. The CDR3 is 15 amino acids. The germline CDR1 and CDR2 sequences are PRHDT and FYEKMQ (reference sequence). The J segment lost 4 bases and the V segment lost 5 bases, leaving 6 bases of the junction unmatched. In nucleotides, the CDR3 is TGTGCCAGCAGCCCCGGGGGGGCACCCACCGGGGAGCTGTTTTTT. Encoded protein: CASSPGGAPTGELFF.

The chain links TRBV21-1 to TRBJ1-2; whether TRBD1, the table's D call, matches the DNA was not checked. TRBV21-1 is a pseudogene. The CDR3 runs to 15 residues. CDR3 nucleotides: TGTGCCAGCAGCAATTCCCGACCAGGGATAGGCGGCTACACCTTC. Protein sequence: CASSNSRPGIGGYTF.

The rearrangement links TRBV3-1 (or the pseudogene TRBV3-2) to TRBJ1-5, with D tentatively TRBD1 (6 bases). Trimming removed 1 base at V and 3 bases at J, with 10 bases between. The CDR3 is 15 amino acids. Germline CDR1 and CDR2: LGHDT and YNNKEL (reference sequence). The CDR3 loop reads CASSQAWTDNQPQHF. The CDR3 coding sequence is TGTGCCAGCAGCCAAGCTTGGACAGACAATCAGCCCCAGCATTTT.

The CDR3 sequence is CATLTGGYGYTF. The CDR3 bases are TGTGCCACCCTGACAGGGGGCTATGGCTACACCTTC. This chain joins TRBV12-3 or TRBV12-4 and TRBJ1-2; 9 bases map to TRBD1. With 10 bases clipped from V and 4 bases from J, the junction kept 4 bases outside the gene matches. The CDR3 runs to 12 residues.

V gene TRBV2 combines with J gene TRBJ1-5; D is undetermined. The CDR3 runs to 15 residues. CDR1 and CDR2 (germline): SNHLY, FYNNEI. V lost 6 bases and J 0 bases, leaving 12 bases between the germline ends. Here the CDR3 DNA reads TGTGCCAGCAGCGGTACGGGGTCTAGCAATCAGCCCCAGCATTTT. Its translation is CASSGTGSSNQPQHF.

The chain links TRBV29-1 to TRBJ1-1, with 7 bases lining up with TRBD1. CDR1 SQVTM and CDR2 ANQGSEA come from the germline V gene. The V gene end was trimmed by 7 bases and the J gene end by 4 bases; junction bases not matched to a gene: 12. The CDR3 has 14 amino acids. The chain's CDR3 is CSATNRGWVTEAFF. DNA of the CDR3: TGCAGCGCTACAAACAGGGGATGGGTCACTGAAGCTTTCTTT.

The CDR3 here is CASSLGQGRRNEQFF. CDR3 nucleotide sequence: TGTGCCAGCAGTTTGGGACAGGGGAGGAGAAATGAGCAGTTCTTC. The genes are TRBV27 and TRBJ2-1; 10 bases map to TRBD1. CDR3 size: 15 residues. Trimming removed 3 bases from V and 7 bases from J; junction bases left unmatched: 6. Germline V gene data show CDR1 as MNHEY and CDR2 as SMNVEV (reference sequence).

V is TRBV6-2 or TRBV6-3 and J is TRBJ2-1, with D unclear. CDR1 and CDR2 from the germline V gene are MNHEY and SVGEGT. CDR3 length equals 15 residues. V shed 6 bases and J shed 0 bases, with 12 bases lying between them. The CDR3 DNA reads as TGTGCCAGCAGCCTGGCGGCGAGCTCCTACAATGAGCAGTTCTTC. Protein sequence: CASSLAASSYNEQFF.

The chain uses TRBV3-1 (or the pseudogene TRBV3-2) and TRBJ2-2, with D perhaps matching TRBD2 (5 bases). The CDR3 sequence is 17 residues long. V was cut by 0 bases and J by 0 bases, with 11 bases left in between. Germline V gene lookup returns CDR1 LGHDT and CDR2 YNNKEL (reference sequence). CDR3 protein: CASSQEELGSNTGELFF. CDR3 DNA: TGTGCCAGCAGCCAAGAGGAACTAGGGTCGAACACCGGGGAGCTGTTTTTT.

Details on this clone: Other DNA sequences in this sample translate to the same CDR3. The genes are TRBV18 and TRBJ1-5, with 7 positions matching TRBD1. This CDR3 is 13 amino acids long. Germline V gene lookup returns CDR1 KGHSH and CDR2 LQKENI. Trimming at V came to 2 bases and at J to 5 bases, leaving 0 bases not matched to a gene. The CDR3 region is CASSPGQDQPQHF. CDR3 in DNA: TGTGCCAGCTCACCAGGACAGGATCAGCCCCAGCATTTT.

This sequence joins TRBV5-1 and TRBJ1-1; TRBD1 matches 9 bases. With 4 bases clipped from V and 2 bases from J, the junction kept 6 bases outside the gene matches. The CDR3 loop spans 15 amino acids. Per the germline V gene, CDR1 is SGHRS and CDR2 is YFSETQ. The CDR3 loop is CASSGRTGANTEAFF. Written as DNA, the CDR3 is TGCGCCAGCAGCGGAAGGACAGGGGCTAACACTGAAGCTTTCTTT.

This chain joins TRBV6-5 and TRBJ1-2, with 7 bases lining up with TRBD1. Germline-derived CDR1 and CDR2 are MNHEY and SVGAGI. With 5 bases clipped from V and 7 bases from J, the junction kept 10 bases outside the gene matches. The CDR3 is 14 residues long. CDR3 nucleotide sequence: TGTGCCAGCAGTAAACAAGGGGGCGCGTCTGGCTACACCTTC. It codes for CASSKQGGASGYTF.

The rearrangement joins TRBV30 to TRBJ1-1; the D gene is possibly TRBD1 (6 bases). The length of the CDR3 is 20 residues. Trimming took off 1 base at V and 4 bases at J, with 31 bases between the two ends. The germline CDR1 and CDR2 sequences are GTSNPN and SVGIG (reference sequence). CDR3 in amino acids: CAWSEGDISRRNVLATEAFF. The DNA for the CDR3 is TGTGCCTGGAGTGAAGGGGACATATCCCGCCGAAATGTCCTAGCCACTGAAGCTTTCTTT.

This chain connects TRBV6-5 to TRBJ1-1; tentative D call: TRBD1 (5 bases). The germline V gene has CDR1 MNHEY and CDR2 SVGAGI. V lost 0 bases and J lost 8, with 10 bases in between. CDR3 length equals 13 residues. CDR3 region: CASSYSRPGEAFF. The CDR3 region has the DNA TGTGCCAGCAGTTACTCAAGGCCAGGGGAAGCTTTCTTT.

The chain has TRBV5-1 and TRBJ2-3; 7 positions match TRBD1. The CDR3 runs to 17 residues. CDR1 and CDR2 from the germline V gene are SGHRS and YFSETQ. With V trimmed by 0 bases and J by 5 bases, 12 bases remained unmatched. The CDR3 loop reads CASSLDGLGRGLDTQYF. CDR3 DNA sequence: TGCGCCAGCAGCTTGGATGGGCTGGGCAGGGGGTTAGATACGCAGTATTTT.

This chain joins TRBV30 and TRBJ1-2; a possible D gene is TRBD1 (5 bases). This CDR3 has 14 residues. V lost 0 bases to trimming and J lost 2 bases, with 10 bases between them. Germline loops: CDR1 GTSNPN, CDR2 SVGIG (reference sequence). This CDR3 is CAWSVQAINYGYTF. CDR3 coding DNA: TGTGCCTGGAGTGTACAGGCGATAAACTATGGCTACACCTTC.

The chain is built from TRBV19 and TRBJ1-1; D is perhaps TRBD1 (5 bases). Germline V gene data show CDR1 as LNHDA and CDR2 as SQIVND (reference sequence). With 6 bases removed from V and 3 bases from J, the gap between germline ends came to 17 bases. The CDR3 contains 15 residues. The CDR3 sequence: CASSPTVGSDTEAFF. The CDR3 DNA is TGTGCCAGTAGCCCGACAGTGGGATCGGACACTGAAGCTTTCTTT.

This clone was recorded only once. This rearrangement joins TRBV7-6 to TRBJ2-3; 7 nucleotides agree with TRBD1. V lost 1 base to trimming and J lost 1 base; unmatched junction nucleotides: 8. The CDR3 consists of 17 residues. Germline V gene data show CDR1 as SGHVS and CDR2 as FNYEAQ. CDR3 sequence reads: CASSLGVIGTGTDTQYF. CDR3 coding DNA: TGTGCCAGCAGCTTAGGTGTGATTGGGACAGGCACAGATACGCAGTATTTT.

CDR3 sequence: CAWSVWGLAGGYEQYF. In nucleotides, the CDR3 is TGTGCCTGGAGTGTATGGGGACTAGCGGGGGGATACGAGCAGTACTTC. The chain couples TRBV30 to TRBJ2-7; 15 positions agree with TRBD2. With V trimmed by 0 bases and J by 4 bases, 4 bases remained unmatched. Germline CDR1 GTSNPN, CDR2 SVGIG (reference sequence). The CDR3 consists of 16 residues. The full variable domain, rest sourced from reference TRBV30 and TRBJ2-7, is SQTIHQWPATLVQPVGSPLSLECTVEGTSNPNLYWYRQAAGRGLQLLFYSVGIGQISSEVPQNLSASRPQDRQFILSSKKLLLSDSGFYLCAWSVWGLAGGYEQYFGPGTRLTVT.

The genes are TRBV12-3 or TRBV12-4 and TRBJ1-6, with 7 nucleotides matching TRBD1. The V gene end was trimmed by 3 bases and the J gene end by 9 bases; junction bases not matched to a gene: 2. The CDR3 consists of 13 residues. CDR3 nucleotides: TGTGCCAGCAGTTTGACAGGGCGTTCACCCCTCCACTTT. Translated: CASSLTGRSPLHF.